The 7 T cell receptor beta chains in this list originate from one sample, sequenced in a study of blood T cell repertoires in COVID-19. The protocol was immunoSEQ multiplex PCR, while the TCRdb copy is restricted to in-frame clones and leaves out a portion. The sample records about 130,000 clones, 70% to 75% being singletons. The specimen sequenced was peripheral blood. These receptors were taken from an elderly man with COVID-19, enrolled during active disease.

The chain uses TRBV5-1 and TRBJ1-6; D not certain. CDR1 is SGHRS, CDR2 YFSETQ, per germline. V shed 4 bases and J shed 1 base, with 9 bases lying between them. This CDR3 region has 15 residues. The CDR3 is CASSAELSYNSPLHF. As DNA, the CDR3 is TGCGCCAGCAGCGCTGAACTTTCCTATAATTCACCCCTCCACTTT.

This clone came up a few times. This chain links TRBV5-1 with TRBJ2-7, with a weak D call TRBD2 (7 bases). The CDR3 totals 15 residues. Germline CDR1 SGHRS, CDR2 YFSETQ. V gave up 0 bases and J gave up 3 bases, with 13 bases separating them. DNA of the CDR3: TGCGCCAGCAGCTTGGAGGTTAGGGGGGGCTACGAGCAGTACTTC. This translates into CASSLEVRGGYEQYF.

In nucleotides, the CDR3 is TGCGCCAGCAGTGAGAGTCTAGCGGGTCCCACAGATACGCAGTATTTT. Its translation: CASSESLAGPTDTQYF. This chain uses TRBV10-1 with TRBJ2-3; TRBD2 matches at 8 bases. After removal of 2 bases from V and 2 bases from J, the junction contained 6 bases not matched to a gene. There are 16 residues in the CDR3. Germline V gene lookup returns CDR1 WNHNN and CDR2 SYGVQD (reference sequence).

The genes are TRBV5-1 and TRBJ1-5; maybe TRBD1 (6 bases). This CDR3 contains 14 residues. Germline-derived CDR1 and CDR2 are SGHRS and YFSETQ. V lost 1 base, J lost 5 bases, and 10 bases lay in between. CDR3 DNA: TGCGCCAGCAGCTTGTCAGGGGCCGATCAGCCCCAGCATTTT. It translates to CASSLSGADQPQHF. The whole variable domain, remainder taken from reference TRBV5-1 and TRBJ1-5, is KAGVTQTPRYLIKTRGQQVTLSCSPISGHRSVSWYQQTPGQGLQFLFEYFSETQRNKGNFPGRFSGRQFSNSRSEMNVSTLELGDSALYLCASSLSGADQPQHFGDGTRLSIL.

J is TRBJ1-4 and V is TRBV5-1, with D unresolved. CDR3 length equals 17 residues. Trimming left V 5 bases short and J 0 bases short, with 17 bases between. Germline assignment: CDR1 SGHRS and CDR2 YFSETQ. In DNA form, the CDR3 reads TGCGCCAGCAGTATGAGGCCTATATTTGCAACTAATGAAAAACTGTTTTTT. Encoded protein: CASSMRPIFATNEKLFF. Full variable domain (rest looked up from reference TRBV5-1 and TRBJ1-4): KAGVTQTPRYLIKTRGQQVTLSCSPISGHRSVSWYQQTPGQGLQFLFEYFSETQRNKGNFPGRFSGRQFSNSRSEMNVSTLELGDSALYLCASSMRPIFATNEKLFFGSGTQLSVL.

The chain carries TRBV19 and TRBJ1-5; D is ambiguous. CDR3 length: 13 residues. The germline CDR1 and CDR2 sequences are LNHDA and SQIVND (reference sequence). The V end lost 1 base, the J end lost 4 bases, and 5 bases lay between the germline ends. The CDR3 DNA sequence: TGTGCCAGTAGTATAGGCGGGAATCAGCCCCAGCATTTT. Amino acid sequence: CASSIGGNQPQHF.

CDR3 nucleotide sequence: TGCAGCGTTGCGATGAAGGCAGGTCGCAATCAGCCCCAGCATTTT. Residues: CSVAMKAGRNQPQHF. The chain couples TRBV29-1 to TRBJ1-5; D ambiguous. Germline V CDR1 and CDR2: SQVTM, ANQGSEA. V was pared by 4 bases and J by 2 bases, with 15 bases between. CDR3 size: 15 residues.